This TCR beta chain was observed in a study of blood T cells in healthy people across ages. Study-level background: Through template switching, about one barcoded beta molecule was captured per two T cells, as measured in model experiments.

Study-wide results and limits: Per million T cells, TCR beta diversity dropped roughly linearly as age increased.

In regard to this clonotype: What it recognizes is unknown.

Sample-barcoded 5' priming and a J-beta primer mix drove a second PCR of roughly 7 to 11 cycles. TCRdb re-analysed the 5' RACE reads in MiXCR, keeping a single row per CDR3 protein. In the table there are over 1,200,000 distinct CDR3 sequences, approximately 60% of which are singletons. In germline, CDR1 is MNHEY, CDR2 SVGEGT. V lost 8 bases and J 1 base, leaving 15 bases between the germline ends. The CDR3 is 15 residues long. Sequencing was carried out using blood. This TCR came from a young man in good health. This sequence joins TRBV6-2 or TRBV6-3 and TRBJ2-1, with D perhaps given as TRBD1 or TRBD2 (5 bases each). This CDR3 reads CASVDSGSSYNEQFF. CDR3 DNA sequence: TGTGCCAGCGTAGACAGCGGATCTTCCTACAATGAGCAGTTCTTC.